This TCR beta chain derives from a study of cytomegalovirus exposure and HLA in healthy donors. Study-wide results and limits: Indistinguishable V segments, including TRBV6-2 and TRBV6-3, were excluded. Immune exposure information comprised only CMV serostatus.

The PCR contained 60 Vbeta and 13 Jbeta primers. Generated by immunoSEQ multiplex PCR, the TCRdb table keeps only in-frame clones and is missing some. The table has around 160,000 clones, more than 60% seen once. On this clone itself: Its antigen remains unidentified.

Germline CDR1 SGDLS, CDR2 YYNGEE. Deletions cut 4 bases from V and 5 bases from J, with 12 bases between. The CDR3 sequence is 14 residues long. The chain couples TRBV9 to TRBJ1-4, with D perhaps TRBD1 (5 bases). The clonotype comes from a male donor in good health and CMV-seronegative. The sequenced sample consisted of PBMCs. The CDR3 DNA reads as TGTGCCAGCAGCAGAGACCAGGGAAATGAAAAACTGTTTTTT. Translated, it gives CASSRDQGNEKLFF.